These 19 T cell receptor beta chains were sequenced from one sample in a study of blood T cell repertoires in COVID-19. Measured with immunoSEQ multiplex PCR; TCRdb has only the in-frame clones, and not every one. The table includes some 180,000 clones, around four fifths detected once. Source material: peripheral blood. The source of these receptors is a woman in her sixties or seventies who had recovered from COVID-19.

CDR3 DNA sequence: TGTGCCAGCAGCCGGGACACTTACGAGCAGTACTTC. It specifies CASSRDTYEQYF. The chain employs TRBV3-1 (or the pseudogene TRBV3-2) and TRBJ2-7; a weak D match, TRBD1 (6 bases). The CDR3 spans 12 residues. V gave up 4 bases and J gave up 4 bases, with 8 bases separating them. CDR1 is LGHDT and CDR2 is YNNKEL in the germline V gene (reference sequence).

The table lists this clone with a few counts. The chain links TRBV19 to TRBJ2-1, with D uncertain. This CDR3 has 13 amino acids. From germline, CDR1 is LNHDA and CDR2 SQIVND (reference sequence). The germline V and J ends were trimmed by 8 bases and 5 bases, with 13 bases remaining between them. The chain's CDR3 is CASAPLADNEQFF. DNA of the CDR3: TGTGCCAGTGCCCCCTTGGCCGACAATGAGCAGTTCTTC.

The chain has TRBV7-3 and TRBJ2-1; perhaps TRBD1 as D (6 bases). Germline CDR1 is SGHTA and CDR2 is FQGTGA. The CDR3 totals 14 residues. V lost 5 bases, J lost 5 bases, and 13 bases lay in between. CDR3: CASSPNTGNNEQFF. DNA for the CDR3: TGTGCCAGCAGCCCCAATACAGGGAACAATGAGCAGTTCTTC. The whole variable domain, filled in from reference TRBV7-3 and TRBJ2-1, reads GAGVSQTPSNKVTEKGKYVELRCDPISGHTALYWYRQSLGQGPEFLIYFQGTGAADDSGLPNDRFFAVRPEGSVSTLKIQRTERGDSAVYLCASSPNTGNNEQFFGPGTRLTVL.

The chain joins TRBV12-5 to TRBJ2-1; 7 bases line up with TRBD2. CDR1 and CDR2 (germline): LGHNT, FRNRAP. Germline trimming cut 1 base from V and 1 base from J; bases unmatched to any gene: 1. CDR3 length: 15 residues. The CDR3 DNA sequence: TGTGCTAGTGGTTTGGGACTAGCTTCCTACAATGAGCAGTTCTTC. It yields the protein CASGLGLASYNEQFF.

The chain combines TRBV19 with TRBJ2-1, with TRBD2 as a possible D gene (6 bases). CDR1 is LNHDA, CDR2 SQIVND, per germline (reference sequence). This CDR3 comprises 15 residues. V gave up 4 bases and J gave up 3 bases, with 13 bases separating them. CDR3 loop: CASSKGTRIYNEQFF. The DNA of the CDR3 is TGTGCCAGTAGTAAAGGGACTCGCATCTACAATGAGCAGTTCTTC.

This clone was found once. This chain uses TRBV27 with TRBJ1-5, with a weak D call TRBD1 (5 bases). V was trimmed by 0 bases and J by 8 bases, leaving 20 bases between them. CDR3 length equals 17 residues. Germline V lookup: CDR1 MNHEY, CDR2 SMNVEV (reference sequence). This CDR3 is CASSLSGPPGRAEPQHF. CDR3 sequence (DNA): TGTGCCAGCAGTTTATCGGGGCCCCCTGGCAGGGCTGAGCCCCAGCATTTT.

The chain carries TRBV7-2 and TRBJ1-3, with D tentatively TRBD1 (5 bases). CDR3 length: 15 amino acids. Germline values: CDR1 SGHTA, CDR2 FQGNSA. V was cut by 0 bases and J by 4 bases, with 10 bases left in between. CDR3 sequence: CASSLARASGNTIYF. CDR3 DNA: TGTGCCAGCAGCTTAGCCAGGGCGTCGGGAAACACCATATATTTT.

The chain combines TRBV11-3 with TRBJ2-7, with D tentatively TRBD1 (6 bases). Germline V lookup: CDR1 SGHNT, CDR2 YENEEA. The V end lost 5 bases, the J end lost 3 bases, and 14 bases lay between the germline ends. The CDR3 is 14 amino acids. The CDR3 region is CASSRVGAGYEQYF. The CDR3 DNA sequence: TGTGCCAGCAGCCGGGTGGGGGCCGGCTACGAGCAGTACTTC.

The chain has TRBV18 and TRBJ1-2, with TRBD1 matching 7 bases. The CDR3 is 18 amino acids. Germline assignment: CDR1 KGHSH and CDR2 LQKENI. V lost 6 bases to trimming and J lost 4 bases; unmatched junction nucleotides: 20. CDR3 amino acids: CASSPSRDSRALPYGYTF. The CDR3 nucleotides read TGTGCCAGCTCGCCAAGCCGGGACAGCCGAGCCTTGCCCTATGGCTACACCTTC.

The chain uses TRBV28 and TRBJ2-5; TRBD1 matches at 10 bases. CDR1 is MDHEN and CDR2 is SYDVKM in the germline V gene. The CDR3 runs to 15 residues. Unmatched junction bases numbered 13, after V lost 8 bases and J lost 7 bases. The CDR3 here is CASEVPGQGYRTQYF. CDR3 sequence (DNA): TGTGCCAGCGAAGTACCGGGACAGGGGTATCGGACCCAGTACTTC.

The chain combines TRBV2 with TRBJ2-5; a possible D gene is TRBD2 (6 bases). Germline lookup yields CDR1 SNHLY and CDR2 FYNNEI. CDR3 length equals 13 residues. Deletions cut 6 bases from V and 2 bases from J, with 10 bases between. The CDR3 region is CASRRLGQETQYF. In nucleotides, the CDR3 is TGTGCCAGCAGACGACTAGGGCAAGAGACCCAGTACTTC.

J is TRBJ2-7 and V is TRBV7-2; 8 nucleotides line up with TRBD2. Germline V gene lookup returns CDR1 SGHTA and CDR2 FQGNSA. The ends lost 5 bases at V and 3 bases at J; junction bases unmatched: 3. CDR3 length equals 13 residues. CDR3: CASSTSGGYEQYF. The DNA of the CDR3 is TGTGCCAGCAGCACTAGCGGAGGCTACGAGCAGTACTTC.

The genes are TRBV5-1 and TRBJ2-3, with 7 positions matching TRBD2. Per germline, CDR1 SGHRS and CDR2 YFSETQ. Unmatched junction bases numbered 3, after V lost 0 bases and J lost 5 bases. The CDR3 is 14 amino acids. CDR3 DNA sequence: TGCGCCAGCAGCTTGGTTCCGGGGGGAGATACGCAGTATTTT. Protein product: CASSLVPGGDTQYF.

J is TRBJ1-5 and V is TRBV15; 10 bases map to TRBD1. CDR1 is LNHNV, CDR2 YYDKDF, per germline (reference sequence). Unmatched junction bases numbered 10, after V lost 5 bases and J lost 6 bases. This CDR3 comprises 16 residues. In DNA, the CDR3 is TGTGCCACCAGCGCGGGCGGGACAGGGGCGGTTCAGCCCCAGCATTTT. As protein: CATSAGGTGAVQPQHF.

The chain employs TRBV7-9 and TRBJ2-5; 13 positions match TRBD2. CDR3 size: 15 residues. V shed 5 bases and J 7 bases; nucleotides not matched to a gene: 7. Looked up from germline, CDR1 is SEHNR and CDR2 is FQNEAQ (reference sequence). CDR3 coding DNA: TGTGCCAGCAGCACCCGACTAGCGGGGGGTGGGACCCAGTACTTC. It specifies CASSTRLAGGGTQYF.

The chain combines TRBV4-1 with TRBJ2-7; 8 bases match TRBD2. V lost 3 bases and J lost 1; bases outside the gene matches: 8. The CDR3 extends over 16 amino acids. CDR1 and CDR2 from the germline V gene are MGHRA and YSYEKL. The CDR3 spells CASSHAVAGPSYEQYF. CDR3 DNA: TGCGCCAGCAGCCACGCCGTAGCGGGGCCTTCCTACGAGCAGTACTTC.

The sample holds one count of this clone. V gene TRBV6-5 combines with J gene TRBJ2-7; D gene unclear. The V gene lost 6 bases and the J gene lost 0 bases, with 9 bases spanning the gap. Germline V gives CDR1 MNHEY, CDR2 SVGAGI. This CDR3 spans 13 amino acids. The CDR3 sequence: CASSRPSSYEQYF. The CDR3 DNA sequence: TGTGCCAGCAGCCGACCTAGCTCCTACGAGCAGTACTTC.

The chain uses TRBV12-3 or TRBV12-4 and TRBJ1-2, with D maybe TRBD1 (6 bases). This CDR3 comprises 13 residues. Trimming removed 6 bases at V and 6 bases at J, with 14 bases between. Written as DNA, the CDR3 is TGTGCCAGCAGCCCAAGGGGGACCGATGGCTACACCTTC. Translation: CASSPRGTDGYTF.

This chain connects TRBV19 to TRBJ1-1, with a tentative D call TRBD1 (5 bases). The V gene's germline CDR1 is LNHDA and CDR2 SQIVND (reference sequence). The ends were cut back, 4 bases at V and 1 base at J, with 16 bases in the middle. The CDR3 covers 16 residues. CDR3 sequence reads: CASSTEPGGRNTEAFF. Here the CDR3 DNA reads TGTGCCAGTAGTACAGAACCGGGGGGGAGGAACACTGAAGCTTTCTTT.